Below, one T cell receptor (beta chain) is given with its context. It has no known antigen specificity. Base qualities are not provided; no much larger clone lies one nucleotide away. This specimen's time point label, per the study, means: about 28 days (+/-7) after the second vaccine dose. AZD1222 recipients given second doses at about 4 weeks or at about 12 weeks were pooled, since spike-specific TCR depth and breadth were not found to differ between the two schedules. Vaccinee samples were obtained from the UK trials COV001 and COV002, which included a single-blind randomized controlled phase 2/3 trial of AZD1222 (ChAdOx1 nCoV-19) in healthy adults. Trial participant PBMC samples were collected at day 0 and day 28 after the second dose for TCRbeta chain sequencing. The entry originates in a study of T cell responses to AZD1222 COVID-19 vaccine (dated by TCRdb to the early 2020s). Notes on the research overall: TCR sequencing covered 233 trial participants: 200 to 210 given two doses of AZD1222 and 26 given two doses of MenACWY control vaccine. Enrollment into the trials was organized by age into subgroups of 18-55, 56-69 and 70-plus years, and those subgroups contained roughly 150, 30 and 60 TCR-sequenced participants, respectively. Overall results and qualifications from the work: After two AZD1222 doses, both the breadth and the depth of spike-specific TCRs were significantly higher than at day 0 and than in MenACWY recipients. Because no day 14 peak-response samples were available, the repertoires could be characterized only after the peak T cell response. The vaccine-associated CD4 TCRs covered the entire spike protein, and the dominant responses fell in regions 160-218 and 743-854. The 56-69-year group was small, and its depth increase did not reach significance, likely because of low power. Participants were mostly white British and included more females than males, and it was suggested by the authors that clonal diversity may have been underestimated. Only six AZD1222 recipients were SARS-CoV-2 seropositive at baseline, limiting conclusions about previously exposed vaccinees. Reportedly, close to half of the unique spike-specific TCRs recognized epitopes lying outside the regions that are mutated in the B.1.351 and B.1.1.7 variants.

The CDR3 regions of human TCRbeta chains were analyzed by immunosequencing. The source study handled its data this way. Repertoire TCRs were checked for matches against a reference library of SARS-CoV-2-specific TCRs that had been generated using the MIRA antigen-specificity platform. Breadth was defined as the fraction of unique TCRs that were SARS-CoV-2-associated, and depth was defined as the fraction of total T cells that were SARS-CoV-2-associated. Each spike-specific TCR was assigned to its reactive spike region and to a CD4 or CD8 class using the MIRA data. Log10-transformed breadth and depth values were compared by one-way ANOVA with Sidak's multiple comparisons tests. The table was pulled from immuneACCESS by TCRdb, which kept in-frame rearrangements only. Such tables lose some clones; where checked, under half of the loss comes from unresolved V genes, and the rest has no known cause. The D gene and trimming were derived from the DNA, and the V and J assignments and clone size from that table. For this sample there are fewer than 200,000 clones; just over 90% appear just once. The ten largest clones capture approximately 1.6% of the sample.

Its CDR3 holds 15 amino acids, cysteine through phenylalanine. Of the read, only the CDR3 DNA is kept; its 45 bases are in frame from base 1. CDR1 and CDR2, per the germline V gene, are MNHEY and SVGAGI. The germline V end is reduced by 8 bases and the J end by 0 bases; junction bases left unmatched: 4. The TCR comes from an adult who received the AZD1222 COVID-19 vaccine. The sample here was peripheral blood, taken 28 days after the second AZD1222 dose. The receptor chain draws on TRBV6-5 and TRBJ2-2; TRBD1 lines up with 9 middle nucleotides. The CDR3 protein is CASARDRANTGELFF. The DNA sequence reads TGTGCCAGCGCCCGGGACAGGGCGAACACCGGGGAGCTGTTTTTT.